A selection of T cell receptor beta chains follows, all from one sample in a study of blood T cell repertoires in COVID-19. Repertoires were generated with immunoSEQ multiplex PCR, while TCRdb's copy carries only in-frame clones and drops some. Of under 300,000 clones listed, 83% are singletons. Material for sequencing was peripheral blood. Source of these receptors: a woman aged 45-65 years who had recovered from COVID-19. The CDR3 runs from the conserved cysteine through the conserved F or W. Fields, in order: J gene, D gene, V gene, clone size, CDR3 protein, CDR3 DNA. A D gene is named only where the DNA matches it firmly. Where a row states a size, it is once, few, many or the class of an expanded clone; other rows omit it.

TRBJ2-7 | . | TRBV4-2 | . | CASSQGGGPIDEQYF | TGTGCCAGCAGCCAAGGGGGGGGGCCAATTGACGAGCAGTACTTC
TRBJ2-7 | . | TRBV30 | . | CAWSTSNFKTGQYF | TGTGCCTGGAGTACCAGCAACTTTAAAACGGGGCAGTACTTC
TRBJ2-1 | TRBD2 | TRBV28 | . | CASSWTSGNHPDNEQFF | TGTGCCAGCAGCTGGACTAGCGGGAACCATCCTGACAATGAGCAGTTCTTC
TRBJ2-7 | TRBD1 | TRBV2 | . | CASTAGTGTNEQYF | TGTGCCAGCACAGCCGGGACAGGGACGAATGAGCAGTACTTC
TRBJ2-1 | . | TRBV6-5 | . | CASSSLANEQFF | TGTGCCAGCAGCAGTCTAGCGAATGAGCAGTTCTTC
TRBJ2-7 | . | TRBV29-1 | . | CSVEAGAYEQYF | TGCAGCGTTGAGGCAGGGGCCTACGAGCAGTACTTC
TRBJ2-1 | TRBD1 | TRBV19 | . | CASSPRGLYNEQFF | TGTGCCAGTAGCCCCAGGGGGCTGTACAATGAGCAGTTCTTC
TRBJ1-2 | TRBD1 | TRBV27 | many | CASSLTGTYGYTF | TGTGCCAGCAGCCTGACAGGGACTTATGGCTACACCTTC
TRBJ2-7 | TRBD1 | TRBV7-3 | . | CASSPGTGGGNNEQYF | TGTGCCAGCAGCCCCGGGACAGGGGGCGGGAATAACGAGCAGTACTTC
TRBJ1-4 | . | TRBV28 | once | CASNGGAPEKLFF | TGTGCCAGCAATGGTGGGGCACCTGAAAAACTGTTTTTT
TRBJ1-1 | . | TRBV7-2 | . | CASSSGQSGEAFF | TGTGCCAGCAGCTCCGGACAGTCTGGCGAAGCTTTCTTT
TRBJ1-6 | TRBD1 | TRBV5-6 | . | CASSPGTADSPLHF | TGTGCCAGCAGCCCGGGGACAGCCGATTCACCCCTCCACTTT
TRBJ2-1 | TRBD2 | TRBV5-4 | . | CASSAGGSEQFF | TGTGCCAGCAGCGCCGGCGGGAGTGAGCAGTTCTTC
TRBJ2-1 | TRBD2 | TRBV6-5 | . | CASSSGSSYNEQFF | TGTGCCAGCAGTAGCGGGAGCTCCTACAATGAGCAGTTCTTC
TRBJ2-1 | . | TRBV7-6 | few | CASSPQNEQFF | TGTGCCAGCAGCCCCCAGAATGAGCAGTTCTTC
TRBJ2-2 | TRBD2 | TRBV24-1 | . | CATSGLATGELFF | TGTGCCACCAGTGGACTAGCAACCGGGGAGCTGTTTTTT
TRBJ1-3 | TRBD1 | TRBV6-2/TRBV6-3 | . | CASSRTGDGNTIYF | TGTGCCAGCAGTCGGACAGGGGATGGAAACACCATATATTTT
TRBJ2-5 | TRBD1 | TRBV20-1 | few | CSASRQGETQYF | TGCAGTGCTAGTCGACAGGGGGAGACCCAGTACTTC
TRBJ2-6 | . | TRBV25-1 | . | CASSEYAGSGANVLTF | TGTGCCAGCAGTGAATATGCGGGGTCTGGGGCCAACGTCCTGACTTTC
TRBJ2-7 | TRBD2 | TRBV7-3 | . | CASSRRSAGDNEQYF | TGTGCCAGCAGCCGTCGATCGGCGGGAGACAACGAGCAGTACTTC
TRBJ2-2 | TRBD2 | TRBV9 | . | CASSVVFASGVPNTGELFF | TGTGCCAGCAGCGTAGTTTTTGCTAGCGGGGTCCCAAACACCGGGGAGCTGTTTTTT
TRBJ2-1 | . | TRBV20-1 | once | CSARPRDEQFF | TGCAGTGCTAGACCGAGGGATGAGCAGTTCTTC
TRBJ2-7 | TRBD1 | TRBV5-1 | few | CASSLEGQGYEQYF | TGCGCCAGCAGCTTGGAGGGACAGGGCTACGAGCAGTACTTC
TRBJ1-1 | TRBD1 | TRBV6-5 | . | CASTTTGGGTEAFF | TGTGCCAGCACCACGACAGGGGGCGGGACTGAAGCTTTCTTT
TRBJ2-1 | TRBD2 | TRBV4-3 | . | CASSQDWSGGYNEQFF | TGCGCCAGCAGCCAAGATTGGAGCGGGGGCTACAATGAGCAGTTCTTC
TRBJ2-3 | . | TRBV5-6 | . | CASSGDAGVYTQYF | TGTGCCAGCTCGGGGGACGCTGGAGTATATACGCAGTATTTT
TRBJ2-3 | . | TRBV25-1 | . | CASTPGAISDTQYF | TGTGCCAGCACCCCAGGGGCTATTTCAGATACGCAGTATTTT
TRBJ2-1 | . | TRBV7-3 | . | CASSLGGGIYNEQFF | TGTGCCAGCAGCTTGGGAGGCGGAATCTACAATGAGCAGTTCTTC
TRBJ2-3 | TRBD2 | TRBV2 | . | CASSPLAGGFTDTQYF | TGTGCCAGCAGTCCCTTAGCGGGAGGCTTCACAGATACGCAGTATTTT
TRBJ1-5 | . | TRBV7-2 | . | CASSLGGSAGQPQHF | TGTGCCAGCAGCTTAGGAGGATCTGCCGGTCAGCCCCAGCATTTT
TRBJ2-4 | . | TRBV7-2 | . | CASSFYPPGTKNIQYF | TGTGCCAGCAGCTTTTATCCGCCGGGAACCAAAAACATTCAGTACTTC
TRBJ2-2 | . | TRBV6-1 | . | CASSEQGQNTGELFF | TGTGCCAGCAGTGAACAGGGGCAGAACACCGGGGAGCTGTTTTTT
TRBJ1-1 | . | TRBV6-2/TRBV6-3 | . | CASSYRAGLSEAFF | TGTGCCAGCAGTTACCGTGCAGGGCTCTCTGAAGCTTTCTTT
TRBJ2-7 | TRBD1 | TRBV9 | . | CASSVDPTGGSSYEQYF | TGTGCCAGCAGCGTAGATCCCACAGGGGGAAGCTCCTACGAGCAGTACTTC
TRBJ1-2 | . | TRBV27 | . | CASSLTSYVQPGYGYTF | TGTGCCAGCAGTTTAACTAGCTACGTCCAGCCGGGCTATGGCTACACCTTC
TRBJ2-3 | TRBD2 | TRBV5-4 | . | CASSLVGLAGVPLPQYF | TGTGCCAGCAGCTTGGTCGGACTAGCGGGGGTGCCGCTCCCGCAGTATTTT
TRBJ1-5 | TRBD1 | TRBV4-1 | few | CASSQDTGTGHSNQPQHF | TGCGCCAGCAGCCAAGATACCGGGACAGGCCATAGCAATCAGCCCCAGCATTTT
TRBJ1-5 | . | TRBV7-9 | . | CASSLVADQPQHF | TGTGCCAGCAGCCTCGTGGCGGATCAGCCCCAGCATTTT
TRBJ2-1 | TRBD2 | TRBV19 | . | CASSIVGLAGGSNEQFF | TGTGCCAGTAGTATAGTGGGACTAGCGGGAGGGAGCAATGAGCAGTTCTTC
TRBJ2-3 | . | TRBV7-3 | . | CASRLTPGTDTQYF | TGTGCCAGCAGGTTAACCCCCGGCACAGATACGCAGTATTTT
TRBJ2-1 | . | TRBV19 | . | CASSIVGGAPYNEQFF | TGTGCCAGTAGTATAGTGGGGGGGGCGCCCTACAATGAGCAGTTCTTC
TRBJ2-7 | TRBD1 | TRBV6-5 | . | CASSSITGGIYEQYF | TGTGCCAGCAGTTCTATAACAGGGGGGATCTACGAGCAGTACTTC
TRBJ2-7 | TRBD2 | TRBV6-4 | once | CASPGSGGPYEQYF | TGTGCCAGCCCCGGCAGCGGGGGTCCCTACGAGCAGTACTTC
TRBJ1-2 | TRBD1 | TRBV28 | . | CASRRQGWHYGYTF | TGTGCCAGCAGAAGACAGGGCTGGCACTATGGCTACACCTTC
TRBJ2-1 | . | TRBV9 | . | CASSGLTSASEQFF | TGTGCCAGCAGCGGACTAACCTCAGCTAGCGAGCAGTTCTTC
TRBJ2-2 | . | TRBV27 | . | CASSLMAGEWTGELFF | TGTGCCAGCAGTTTGATGGCAGGGGAATGGACCGGGGAGCTGTTTTTT
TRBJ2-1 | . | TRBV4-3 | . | CASSQLQAPTRGTYNEQFF | TGCGCCAGCAGCCAGTTACAAGCCCCGACTAGAGGCACCTACAATGAGCAGTTCTTC
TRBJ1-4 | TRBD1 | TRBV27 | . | CASSKSGQGREKLFF | TGTGCCAGCAGTAAATCGGGACAGGGAAGAGAAAAACTGTTTTTT
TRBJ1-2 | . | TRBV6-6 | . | CASSGPGVESSGYTF | TGTGCCAGCAGTGGACCGGGGGTGGAAAGTTCGGGCTACACCTTC
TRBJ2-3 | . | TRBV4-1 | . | CASSPGPTLQSTDTQYF | TGCGCCAGCAGCCCAGGGCCGACGCTCCAGAGCACAGATACGCAGTATTTT
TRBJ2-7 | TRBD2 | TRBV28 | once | CASSSGAGAKDEQYF | TGTGCCAGCAGTTCTGGGGCGGGAGCAAAGGACGAGCAGTACTTC
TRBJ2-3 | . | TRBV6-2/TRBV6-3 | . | CASSYPSETATFISDTQYF | TGTGCCAGCAGTTACCCCTCGGAGACGGCTACATTCATCTCAGATACGCAGTATTTT
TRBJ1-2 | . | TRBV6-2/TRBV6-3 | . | CASSYSRASYTF | TGTGCCAGCAGTTACAGCAGGGCTAGCTACACCTTC
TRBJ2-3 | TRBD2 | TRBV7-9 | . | CASSLRAGVNTDTQYF | TGTGCCAGCAGCTTACGAGCGGGAGTGAACACAGATACGCAGTATTTT
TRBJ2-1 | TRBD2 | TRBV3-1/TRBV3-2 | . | CASTGSGSGYNEQFF | TGTGCCAGCACCGGAAGCGGGAGTGGGTACAATGAGCAGTTCTTC